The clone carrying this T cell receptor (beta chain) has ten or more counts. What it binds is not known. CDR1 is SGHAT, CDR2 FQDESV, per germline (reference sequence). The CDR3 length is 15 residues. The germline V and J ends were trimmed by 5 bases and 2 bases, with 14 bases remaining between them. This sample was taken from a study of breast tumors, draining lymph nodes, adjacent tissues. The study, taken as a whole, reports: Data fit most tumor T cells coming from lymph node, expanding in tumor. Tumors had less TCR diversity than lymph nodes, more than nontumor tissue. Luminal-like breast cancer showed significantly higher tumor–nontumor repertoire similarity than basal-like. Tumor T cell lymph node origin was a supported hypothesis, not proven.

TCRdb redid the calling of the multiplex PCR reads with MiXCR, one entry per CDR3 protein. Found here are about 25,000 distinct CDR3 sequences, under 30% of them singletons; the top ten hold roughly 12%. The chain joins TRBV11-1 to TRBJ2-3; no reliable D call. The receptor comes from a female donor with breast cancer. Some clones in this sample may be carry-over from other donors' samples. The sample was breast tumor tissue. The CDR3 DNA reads TGTGCCAGCAGCCGTGACTTGTACGACACAGATACGCAGTATTTT. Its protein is CASSRDLYDTDTQYF.